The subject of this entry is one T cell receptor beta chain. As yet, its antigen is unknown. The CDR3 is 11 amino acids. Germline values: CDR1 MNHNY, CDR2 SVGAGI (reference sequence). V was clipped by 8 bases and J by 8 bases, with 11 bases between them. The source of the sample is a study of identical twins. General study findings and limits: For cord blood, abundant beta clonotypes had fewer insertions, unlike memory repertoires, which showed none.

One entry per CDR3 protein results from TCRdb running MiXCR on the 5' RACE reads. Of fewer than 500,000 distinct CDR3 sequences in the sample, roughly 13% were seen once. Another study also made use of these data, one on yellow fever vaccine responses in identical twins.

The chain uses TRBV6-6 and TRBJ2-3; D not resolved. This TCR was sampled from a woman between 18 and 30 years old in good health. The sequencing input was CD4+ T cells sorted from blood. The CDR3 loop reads CASGSPATQYF. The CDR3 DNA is TGTGCCAGCGGGTCCCCCGCTACGCAGTATTTT.